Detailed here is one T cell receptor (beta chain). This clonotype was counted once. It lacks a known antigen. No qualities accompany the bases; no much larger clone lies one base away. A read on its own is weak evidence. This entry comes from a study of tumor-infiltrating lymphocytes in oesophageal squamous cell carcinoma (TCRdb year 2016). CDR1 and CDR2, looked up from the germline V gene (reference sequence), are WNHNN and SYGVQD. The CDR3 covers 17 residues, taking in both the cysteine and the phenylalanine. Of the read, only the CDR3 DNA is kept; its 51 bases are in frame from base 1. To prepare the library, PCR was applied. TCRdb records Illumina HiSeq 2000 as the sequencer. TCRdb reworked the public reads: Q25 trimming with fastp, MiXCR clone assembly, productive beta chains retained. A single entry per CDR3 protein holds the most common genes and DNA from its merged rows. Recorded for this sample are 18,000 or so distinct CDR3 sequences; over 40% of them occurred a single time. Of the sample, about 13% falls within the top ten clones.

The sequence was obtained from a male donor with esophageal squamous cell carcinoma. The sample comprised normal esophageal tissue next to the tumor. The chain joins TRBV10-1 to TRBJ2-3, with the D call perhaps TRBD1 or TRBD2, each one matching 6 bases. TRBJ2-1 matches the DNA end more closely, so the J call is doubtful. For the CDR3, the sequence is CASSESTPGAMYNEQFF. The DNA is TGCGCCAGCAGTGAGTCGACCCCGGGGGCCATGTACAATGAGCAGTTCTTC.